The T cell receptor (beta chain) described here comes from a study of blood T cells in healthy people across ages. Worth noting for this clonotype: The antigen is unknown.

Findings of the study overall: Naive T cell percentage showed a strong correlation with the diversity of TCR beta.

A J-beta primer mix and a sample-barcoded 5' primer were used in a second PCR of about 7 to 11 cycles. TCRdb ran MiXCR on the 5' RACE reads and lists one entry per CDR3 protein. The sample lists some 560,000 distinct CDR3 sequences, about 25% seen once, with approximately 3.6% in the top ten. V lost 5 bases to trimming and J lost 0 bases, with 14 bases between them. The CDR3 is 16 amino acids. CDR1 is SEHNR, CDR2 FQNEAQ, per germline (reference sequence). The same data also went into a second study, on T cells of mothers and their children. This second report adds: Sequencing returned over 9 million TCR beta CDR3 reads per mother and 2.5 million to 3 million per child.

The sequence came from a boy aged 2 to 10 in good health. Sequenced input: blood. The rearrangement links TRBV7-9 to TRBJ1-5, with D possibly matching TRBD1 (6 bases). CDR3 sequence: CASSRGGTYSNQPQHF. In DNA form, the CDR3 reads TGTGCCAGCAGCCGAGGGGGGACCTATAGCAATCAGCCCCAGCATTTT.